This passage covers 27 T cell receptor beta chains from one sample sequenced in a study of control samples from healthy donors and cancer patients. Sequencing was performed with immunoSEQ multiplex PCR; in TCRdb, only in-frame clones are kept and a portion is missing. The sample records around 93,000 clones, just over 85% being singletons. The sample comprised blood. The receptors originated from a man aged 25 to 45 in good health.

The CDR3 coding sequence is TGTGCCAGCAGTGGTTGGACGAGCAATTACGAGCAGTACTTC. Encoded protein: CASSGWTSNYEQYF. This rearrangement joins TRBV25-1 to TRBJ2-7; no definite D call. Germline CDR1 reads MGHDK; CDR2 reads SYGVNS. This CDR3 is built from 14 residues. Trimming stripped 4 bases from V and 4 bases from J, with 14 bases between.

The chain has TRBV19 and TRBJ1-3; D remains ambiguous. CDR3 length: 15 residues. CDR1 LNHDA and CDR2 SQIVND come from the germline V gene (reference sequence). V lost 0 bases to trimming and J lost 0 bases, with 6 bases between them. The CDR3 reads CASSIEGLSGNTIYF. As DNA, the CDR3 is TGTGCCAGTAGTATAGAGGGTCTCTCTGGAAACACCATATATTTT.

The chain links TRBV7-2 to TRBJ2-2; 12 positions agree with TRBD2. Germline trimming cut 5 bases from V and 5 bases from J; bases unmatched to any gene: 3. Germline assignment: CDR1 SGHTA and CDR2 FQGNSA. The CDR3 spans 15 residues. The CDR3 bases are TGTGCCAGCAGCCAAACTAGCGGGAGGACCGGGGAGCTGTTTTTT. Protein sequence: CASSQTSGRTGELFF.

This chain links TRBV3-1 (or the pseudogene TRBV3-2) with TRBJ2-2; D is ambiguous. V was shortened by 2 bases and J by 3 bases, with 1 base between the two germline ends. Germline V gives CDR1 LGHDT, CDR2 YNNKEL (reference sequence). The CDR3 consists of 12 residues. CDR3 residues: CASSQHTGELFF. The CDR3 DNA reads TGTGCCAGCAGCCAACACACCGGGGAGCTGTTTTTT.

This chain joins TRBV10-1 and TRBJ2-5, with a weak D call TRBD2 (5 bases). Trimming left V 2 bases short and J 4 bases short, with 11 bases between. The CDR3 length is 14 residues. CDR1 is WNHNN, CDR2 SYGVQD, per germline (reference sequence). Here the CDR3 reads CASSEGGIPETQYF. CDR3 nucleotide sequence: TGCGCCAGCAGTGAGGGAGGCATCCCAGAGACCCAGTACTTC.

The CDR3 here is CASSFGTGAYEQYF. The DNA for the CDR3 is TGTGCCAGCAGCTTCGGGACTGGGGCATACGAGCAGTACTTC. The chain has TRBV11-2 and TRBJ2-7; D is perhaps TRBD2 (6 bases). The CDR3 contains 14 residues. The germline V gene encodes CDR1 SGHAT and CDR2 FQNNGV. V gave up 3 bases and J gave up 4 bases, with 13 bases separating them. The entire variable domain, with the rest obtained from reference TRBV11-2 and TRBJ2-7, is as follows: EAGVAQSPRYKIIEKRQSVAFWCNPISGHATLYWYQQILGQGPKLLIQFQNNGVVDDSQLPKDRFSAERLKGVDSTLKIQPAKLEDSAVYLCASSFGTGAYEQYFGPGTRLTVT.

The table lists this clone with a few counts. CDR3 amino acids: CASSLIRRTSDYEQYF. The CDR3 DNA is TGTGCCAGCAGCTTAATAAGGCGGACTAGCGACTACGAGCAGTACTTC. The rearrangement uses TRBV11-2 and TRBJ2-7; TRBD2 matches at 9 bases. V shed 2 bases, J shed 3 bases, and the junction held 8 bases outside the gene matches. The CDR3 is 16 residues long. Germline V gene data show CDR1 as SGHAT and CDR2 as FQNNGV.

This clone appeared a single time. V and J are TRBV28 and TRBJ1-2; D not resolved. In germline, CDR1 is MDHEN, CDR2 SYDVKM. The CDR3 has 14 residues. Trimming removed 6 bases at V and 2 bases at J, with 13 bases between. The chain's CDR3 is CASRFPGGNYGYTF. The CDR3 DNA is TGTGCCAGCAGGTTCCCGGGAGGCAACTATGGCTACACCTTC.

The DNA of the CDR3 is TGTGCCAGCAGCAAGGAACCCGCTAGCGGGAGCTCCTACGAGCAGTACTTC. Translating it yields CASSKEPASGSSYEQYF. The V call is TRBV5-8, the J call TRBJ2-7, with 10 bases aligning to TRBD2. V was pared by 4 bases and J by 0 bases, with 10 bases of the junction left unmatched. This CDR3 has 17 residues. CDR1 is SGHTS, CDR2 YDEGEE, per germline. The variable domain in full, with the rest retrieved from reference TRBV5-8 and TRBJ2-7, is EAGVTQSPTHLIKTRGQQATLRCSPISGHTSVYWYQQALGLGLQFLLWYDEGEERNRGNFPPRFSGRQFPNYSSELNVNALELEDSALYLCASSKEPASGSSYEQYFGPGTRLTVT.

As concerns this clone: At one end the junction does not follow the germline gene, possibly because of a read error. The genes are TRBV27 and TRBJ2-3; no firm D call. The CDR3 consists of 10 residues. Germline loops: CDR1 MNHEY, CDR2 SMNVEV (reference sequence). The CDR3 coding sequence is TGTGCCAGCGGCGAAAATCAAGACCATTTT. As protein: CASGENQDHF.

This rearrangement joins TRBV3-1 (or the pseudogene TRBV3-2) to TRBJ2-7; D is ambiguous. The CDR3 totals 14 residues. Trimming cost V 4 bases and J 2 bases, with 12 bases left between them. CDR1 is LGHDT and CDR2 is YNNKEL in the germline V gene (reference sequence). In DNA, the CDR3 is TGTGCCAGCAGCCCCCGGATAGGAGCCTACGAGCAGTACTTC. Translated, it gives CASSPRIGAYEQYF.

The rearrangement links TRBV25-1 to TRBJ1-4; no clear D. Trimming took off 4 bases at V and 2 bases at J, with 14 bases between the two ends. Germline assignment: CDR1 MGHDK and CDR2 SYGVNS. The CDR3 has 16 amino acids. The CDR3 sequence: CASSVSKGVTNEKLFF. The DNA for the CDR3 is TGTGCCAGCAGTGTTTCCAAGGGCGTCACTAATGAAAAACTGTTTTTT.

The chain links TRBV28 to TRBJ2-1; D call uncertain. The length of the CDR3 is 12 residues. Germline V gene sequence: CDR1 MDHEN, CDR2 SYDVKM. Trimming shortened V by 5 bases and J by 6 bases, and 8 bases separated the two germline ends. CDR3: CASSTLGNEQFF. The DNA for the CDR3 is TGTGCCAGCAGTACCCTTGGCAATGAGCAGTTCTTC.

This chain joins TRBV28 and TRBJ1-2; no clear D. CDR3 length equals 13 residues. CDR1 and CDR2 (germline): MDHEN, SYDVKM. Trimming took off 7 bases at V and 4 bases at J, with 13 bases between the two ends. CDR3 residues: CASNSGGGYGYTF. The CDR3 DNA sequence: TGTGCCAGCAACTCGGGAGGTGGCTATGGCTACACCTTC.

The J gene is TRBJ1-4, the V gene TRBV5-1, with TRBD1 identical over 7 bases. Trimming removed 2 bases from V and 0 bases from J; junction bases left unmatched: 10. In germline, CDR1 is SGHRS, CDR2 YFSETQ. The CDR3 spans 18 residues. This CDR3 reads CASSLRGPLSATNEKLFF. The CDR3 DNA reads TGCGCCAGCAGCTTAAGGGGGCCTCTCTCCGCAACTAATGAAAAACTGTTTTTT.

J is TRBJ2-7 and V is TRBV29-1; D could derive from TRBD1 or TRBD2 (5 bases each). Germline CDR1 reads SQVTM; CDR2 reads ANQGSEA. This CDR3 region has 11 residues. Trimming stripped 7 bases from V and 6 bases from J, with 13 bases between. CDR3 region: CSGQGPVEQYF. DNA of the CDR3: TGCAGCGGTCAGGGACCGGTCGAGCAGTACTTC.

The V call is TRBV7-2, the J call TRBJ2-7; TRBD1 aligns across 10 bases. Germline assignment: CDR1 SGHTA and CDR2 FQGNSA. The CDR3 length is 14 residues. V lost 5 bases, J lost 3 bases, and 4 bases stayed unmatched. Written as DNA, the CDR3 is TGTGCCAGCAGCACGGGACAGGGGATCTACGAGCAGTACTTC. This translates into CASSTGQGIYEQYF.

V and J are TRBV5-1 and TRBJ2-7; a weak D match, TRBD1 (5 bases). Trimming stripped 2 bases from V and 5 bases from J, with 11 bases between. From germline, CDR1 is SGHRS and CDR2 YFSETQ. This CDR3 region has 13 residues. CDR3 sequence (DNA): TGCGCCAGCAGCTTTGCAGGGTGGGACGAGCAGTACTTC. It is translated as CASSFAGWDEQYF.

The chain carries TRBV7-9 and TRBJ1-4; no definite D call. V was cut by 6 bases and J by 6 bases, with 11 bases left in between. The CDR3 spans 13 residues. The germline CDR1 and CDR2 sequences are SEHNR and FQNEAQ (reference sequence). The chain's CDR3 is CASRLTNDEKLFF. CDR3 bases: TGTGCCAGCAGGTTGACAAATGATGAAAAACTGTTTTTT.

The DNA for the CDR3 is TGTGCCAGCAGCTTACATGCTAGCGGGAGTAGTGGAGAGACCCAGTACTTC. Encoded protein: CASSLHASGSSGETQYF. The rearrangement uses TRBV7-2 and TRBJ2-5, with 10 bases matching TRBD2. The CDR3 extends over 17 amino acids. CDR1 is SGHTA, CDR2 FQGNSA, per germline. Trimming took 2 bases from V and 4 from J; bases not matched to a gene: 10. Full variable domain (missing parts from reference TRBV7-2 and TRBJ2-5): GAGVSQSPSNKVTEKGKDVELRCDPISGHTALYWYRQSLGQGLEFLIYFQGNSAPDKSGLPSDRFSAERTGGSVSTLTIQRTQQEDSAVYLCASSLHASGSSGETQYFGPGTRLLVL.

Comment on this clone: One junction end does not reproduce the germline sequence, and a read error may be involved. In DNA form, the CDR3 reads TGTGCCAGCAGCCAAGATACTCCCCAGGGCACAGATACGCAGTATTTT. It specifies CASSQDTPQGTDTQYF. V gene TRBV4-1 combines with J gene TRBJ2-3; D gene ambiguous. Germline CDR1 MGHRA, CDR2 YSYEKL. The CDR3 sequence is 16 residues long.

The chain has TRBV27 and TRBJ2-5, with D possibly TRBD1 on 6 matching bases. The CDR3 consists of 14 residues. V lost 2 bases and J 7 bases, leaving 14 bases between the germline ends. The germline V gene has CDR1 MNHEY and CDR2 SMNVEV (reference sequence). The CDR3 is CASSLQGTSVTQYF. The DNA for the CDR3 is TGTGCCAGCAGTTTACAGGGGACCTCGGTGACCCAGTACTTC.

The chain employs TRBV1 and TRBJ2-7; TRBD1, the table's D call, was not compared with the DNA. TRBV1 is noted as a pseudogene. The CDR3 has 14 amino acids. CDR3 DNA sequence: TGCACCAGCAGCCAAAGGACAGGTCCCTACGAGCAGTACTTC. Amino acid sequence: CTSSQRTGPYEQYF.

The chain recombines TRBV3-1 (or the pseudogene TRBV3-2) with TRBJ1-6, with D unresolved. From germline, CDR1 is LGHDT and CDR2 YNNKEL (reference sequence). Trimming cost V 1 base and J 9 bases, with 13 bases left between them. The CDR3 is 15 amino acids. CDR3 bases: TGTGCCAGCAGCCAAGGAGCTAGGAGGAGTTCACCCCTCCACTTT. Protein sequence: CASSQGARRSSPLHF.

The chain uses TRBV5-8 and TRBJ2-4, with TRBD2 matching over 8 bases. After removal of 0 bases from V and 2 bases from J, the junction contained 10 bases not matched to a gene. Germline values: CDR1 SGHTS, CDR2 YDEGEE. This CDR3 contains 18 residues. CDR3 loop: CASSLVVVTGGTKNIQYF. As DNA, the CDR3 is TGTGCCAGCAGCTTGGTTGTAGTAACGGGAGGGACCAAAAACATTCAGTACTTC.

The rearrangement joins TRBV6-1 to TRBJ2-5; D is possibly TRBD1 or TRBD2 (5 bases each). The CDR3 sequence is 15 residues long. The germline V gene encodes CDR1 MNHNS and CDR2 SASEGT. The V gene lost 2 bases and the J gene lost 5 bases, with 15 bases spanning the gap. CDR3 bases: TGTGCCAGCAGTGAATTAGGGGTTAGAGGGGAGACCCAGTACTTC. Encoded protein: CASSELGVRGETQYF.

V gene TRBV7-8 combines with J gene TRBJ2-3; 7 bases match TRBD2. This CDR3 comprises 15 residues. Germline V gene lookup returns CDR1 SGHVS and CDR2 FQNEAQ. With 1 base clipped from V and 4 bases from J, the junction kept 5 bases outside the gene matches. The CDR3 DNA follows: TGTGCCAGCAGCTTAGGAGGCGGGAGCGCAGATACGCAGTATTTT. It specifies CASSLGGGSADTQYF.